This entry lists 26 T cell receptor beta chains sequenced from one sample in a study of vaccination and CD4 T cells after COVID-19 (dated by TCRdb to between 2021 and 2024). The sample's treatment or condition label is to be understood as: roughly 10-day PBMC culture with coronavirus spike peptide pools or control peptides (ViraFEST assay). The antigens for these receptors are not known. The library relied on PCR. The listed sequencing device is Illumina iSeq 100. At the Johns Hopkins FTIC core, DNA from the cultured CD4+ T cells underwent TCR sequencing with the Oncomine TCR Beta short-read assay. In TCRdb, the public reads were trimmed at Q25 with fastp and aligned with MiXCR, with productive beta chains retained. Merged by CDR3 protein, the rows form single entries marked with the most common genes and DNA. The table for this sample lists approximately 26,000 distinct CDR3 sequences; about 64% of them were counted only once. 4.5% to 5% of the sample comes from the top ten.

The sequenced material came from CD4+ T cells from blood, cultured in vitro. Receptor source: a human donor who had recovered from COVID-19.

This clonotype was detected only a few times. The chain has TRBV20-1 and TRBJ1-6, with D hard to call. The germline V gene encodes CDR1 DFQATT and CDR2 SNEGSKA (reference sequence). The CDR3 runs to 15 residues. Trimming shortened V by 5 bases and J by 3 bases, and 14 bases separated the two germline ends. The CDR3 coding sequence is TGCAGTGCTCCCCGAGGCCAACACTATAATTCACCCCTCCACTTT. It yields the protein CSAPRGQHYNSPLHF.

This rearrangement joins TRBV6-5 to TRBJ1-1; D not certain. Trimming removed 2 bases from V and 0 bases from J, with 4 bases in between. Germline V gene lookup returns CDR1 MNHEY and CDR2 SVGAGI. The CDR3 consists of 13 residues. The CDR3 DNA reads as TGTGCCAGCAGTTACAAAATGAACACTGAAGCTTTCTTT. Amino acid sequence: CASSYKMNTEAFF.

The rearrangement links TRBV28 to TRBJ1-5; tentatively, D is TRBD1 (5 bases). CDR3 length equals 12 residues. Germline lookup yields CDR1 MDHEN and CDR2 SYDVKM. Trimming took off 5 bases at V and 15 bases at J, with 17 bases between the two ends. CDR3 in DNA: TGTGCCAGCAGTATCCCATCCGGGACGTGGCATTTT. This translates into CASSIPSGTWHF.

This clonotype turned up a few times. The rearrangement joins TRBV5-4 to TRBJ2-3; 10 nucleotides line up with TRBD2. The J segment lost 5 bases and the V segment lost 2 bases, leaving 2 bases of the junction unmatched. CDR1 and CDR2 (germline): SGHNT, YYREEE (reference sequence). The CDR3 consists of 14 residues. The CDR3 reads CASSFGLAEDTQYF. As DNA, the CDR3 is TGTGCCAGCAGCTTCGGACTAGCGGAAGATACGCAGTATTTT.

This chain links TRBV7-9 with TRBJ2-2; 7 nucleotides align to TRBD2. This CDR3 spans 16 amino acids. Germline values: CDR1 SEHNR, CDR2 FQNEAQ (reference sequence). Germline trimming cut 1 base from V and 0 bases from J; bases unmatched to any gene: 2. CDR3: CASSLGSGTNTGELFF. The CDR3 region has the DNA TGTGCCAGCAGCTTAGGAAGCGGGACGAACACCGGGGAGCTGTTTTTT. The whole variable domain, remainder taken from reference TRBV7-9 and TRBJ2-2, is DTGVSQNPRHKITKRGQNVTFRCDPISEHNRLYWYRQTLGQGPEFLTYFQNEAQLEKSRLLSDRFSAERPKGSFSTLEIQRTEQGDSAMYLCASSLGSGTNTGELFFGEGSRLTVL.

Here the CDR3 DNA reads TGTGCCAGCAGTTTGGAGTTCACCGGGGAGCTGTTTTTT. The encoded protein is CASSLEFTGELFF. This rearrangement joins TRBV27 to TRBJ2-2; no clear D. The CDR3 runs 13 residues. The germline CDR1 and CDR2 sequences are MNHEY and SMNVEV (reference sequence). Trimming took off 3 bases at V and 4 bases at J, with 6 bases between the two ends.

The V and J genes are TRBV12-3 or TRBV12-4 and TRBJ1-5; D is undetermined. The germline V and J ends were trimmed by 6 bases and 0 bases, with 15 bases remaining between them. The CDR3 has 16 residues. CDR3 DNA: TGTGCCAGCAGCCTCAGAGCTACGAATAGCAATCAGCCCCAGCATTTT. Residues: CASSLRATNSNQPQHF.

The CDR3 reads CATSPRGGGSYEQYF. For the CDR3, the DNA is TGTGCCACCAGCCCAAGGGGAGGGGGCTCCTACGAGCAGTACTTC. The V gene is TRBV15, the J gene TRBJ2-7; D possibly corresponds to TRBD2 (7 bases). The CDR3 is made up of 15 amino acids. Per germline, CDR1 LNHNV and CDR2 YYDKDF (reference sequence). Trimming pared 5 bases from V and 0 bases from J, leaving 14 bases between.

The CDR3 is CASSPVLQTGDYGYTF. The CDR3, as DNA: TGTGCCAGCTCACCAGTTCTTCAGACAGGCGATTATGGCTACACCTTC. The rearrangement joins TRBV18 to TRBJ1-2, with D possibly being TRBD1 (6 bases). This CDR3 contains 16 residues. The V end was cut by 2 bases, the J end by 5 bases, with 18 bases between. Germline V lookup: CDR1 KGHSH, CDR2 LQKENI.

This clonotype is a singleton in its sample. V and J are TRBV11-3 and TRBJ1-1, with D tentatively TRBD1 (6 bases). Germline V gene lookup returns CDR1 SGHNT and CDR2 YENEEA. V gave up 6 bases and J gave up 2 bases, with 16 bases separating them. The CDR3 loop spans 15 amino acids. The CDR3 nucleotides are TGTGCCAGCAGTCAGTCCAGGGGCCGTAACACTGAAGCTTTCTTT. Translation gives CASSQSRGRNTEAFF. Supplemented by reference TRBV11-3 and TRBJ1-1, the full variable domain reads EAGVVQSPRYKIIEKKQPVAFWCNPISGHNTLYWYLQNLGQGPELLIRYENEEAVDDSQLPKDRFSAERLKGVDSTLKIQPAELGDSAVYLCASSQSRGRNTEAFFGQGTRLTVV.

The chain combines TRBV7-2 with TRBJ2-3; D call uncertain. Trimming removed 1 base from V and 0 bases from J, with 5 bases in between. The CDR3 is 14 amino acids. Germline values: CDR1 SGHTA, CDR2 FQGNSA. The CDR3 here is CASSLVSSTDTQYF. The CDR3 nucleotides read TGTGCCAGCAGCTTAGTTTCTAGCACAGATACGCAGTATTTT. The full variable domain, in which reference TRBV7-2 and TRBJ2-3 provide the parts outside the CDR3, is GAGVSQSPSNKVTEKGKDVELRCDPISGHTALYWYRQSLGQGLEFLIYFQGNSAPDKSGLPSDRFSAERTGGSVSTLTIQRTQQEDSAVYLCASSLVSSTDTQYFGPGTRLTVL.

V gene TRBV12-3 or TRBV12-4 combines with J gene TRBJ1-5, with D unresolved. This CDR3 is 14 amino acids long. V was pared by 1 base and J by 7 bases, with 11 bases between. CDR3 protein: CASSLERVRQPQHF. The CDR3 nucleotides are TGTGCCAGCAGTTTAGAAAGGGTACGGCAGCCCCAGCATTTT.

The chain uses TRBV3-1 and TRBJ1-6; 9 nucleotides align to TRBD1. V was clipped by 6 bases and J by 7 bases; unmatched bases: 4. Germline V gives CDR1 LGHDT, CDR2 YNNKEL (reference sequence). The CDR3 sequence is 14 residues long. Here the CDR3 DNA reads TGTGCCAGCAGACGGGGACAGGGAAATTCACCCCTCCACTTT. Its protein product is CASRRGQGNSPLHF.

J is TRBJ1-2 and V is TRBV15; D not resolved. The CDR3 runs to 12 residues. Trimming removed 5 bases from V and 4 bases from J, with 8 bases in between. From germline, CDR1 is LNHNV and CDR2 YYDKDF (reference sequence). The CDR3 sequence: CATSDTSYGYTF. The CDR3 region has the DNA TGTGCCACCAGCGATACGAGCTATGGCTACACCTTC.

This chain joins TRBV6-2 or TRBV6-3 and TRBJ2-7, with 8 bases that match TRBD2. Looked up from germline, CDR1 is MNHEY and CDR2 is SVGEGT. With 6 bases clipped from V and 3 bases from J, the junction kept 10 bases outside the gene matches. This CDR3 is 15 amino acids long. CDR3 in DNA: TGTGCCAGCAGACATAGCGGGACCTCAAACTACGAGCAGTACTTC. Its protein product is CASRHSGTSNYEQYF.

The chain carries TRBV11-2 and TRBJ1-2; maybe TRBD1 (6 bases). CDR1 is SGHAT and CDR2 is FQNNGV in the germline V gene. The CDR3 is 17 residues long. V lost 1 base to trimming and J lost 2 bases, with 17 bases between them. As DNA, the CDR3 is TGTGCCAGCAGCTTAGGACCTTCCCCGACAGGCAACTATGGCTACACCTTC. Amino acids: CASSLGPSPTGNYGYTF.

There are a few counts of this clonotype. The genes are TRBV6-5 and TRBJ2-3, with D tentatively TRBD2 (6 bases). The germline gives CDR1 MNHEY, CDR2 SVGAGI. V shed 0 bases and J shed 5 bases, with 21 bases lying between them. The length of the CDR3 is 18 residues. The CDR3 spells CASSYSIFSSAKRDTQYF. The CDR3 DNA follows: TGTGCCAGCAGTTACTCGATATTTTCTAGCGCAAAGAGAGATACGCAGTATTTT.

The J gene is TRBJ1-1, the V gene TRBV19; D call uncertain. The germline V gene encodes CDR1 LNHDA and CDR2 SQIVND (reference sequence). Trimming removed 7 bases at V and 1 base at J, with 13 bases between. This CDR3 is built from 14 residues. The CDR3 is CASTTQVGNTEAFF. CDR3 bases: TGTGCCAGTACTACTCAGGTTGGGAACACTGAAGCTTTCTTT. The full variable domain, in which reference TRBV19 and TRBJ1-1 provide the parts outside the CDR3, is DGGITQSPKYLFRKEGQNVTLSCEQNLNHDAMYWYRQDPGQGLRLIYYSQIVNDFQKGDIAEGYSVSREKKESFPLTVTSAQKNPTAFYLCASTTQVGNTEAFFGQGTRLTVV.

The V gene is TRBV6-2 or TRBV6-3, the J gene TRBJ2-7, with TRBD2 matching over 10 bases. After removal of 6 bases from V and 5 bases from J, the junction contained 10 bases not matched to a gene. The CDR3 has 15 amino acids. Germline V gene lookup returns CDR1 MNHEY and CDR2 SVGEGT. The CDR3 loop is CASRPPSGSFNEQYF. CDR3 bases: TGTGCCAGCAGACCTCCTAGCGGGAGTTTCAACGAGCAGTACTTC.

In this sample, this clonotype turned up a few times. The chain links TRBV20-1 to TRBJ1-2; the D is unclear. V shed 7 bases and J shed 4 bases, with 10 bases lying between them. The CDR3 is 11 amino acids. Germline V lookup: CDR1 DFQATT, CDR2 SNEGSKA (reference sequence). The CDR3 nucleotides are TGCAGTGGGCAGAGATTCTATGGCTACACCTTC. This translates into CSGQRFYGYTF.

This clonotype was counted once. The V gene is TRBV11-2, the J gene TRBJ2-3; D ambiguous. Germline V gene data show CDR1 as SGHAT and CDR2 as FQNNGV. With 5 bases removed from V and 3 bases from J, the gap between germline ends came to 9 bases. The length of the CDR3 is 13 residues. The CDR3, as DNA: TGTGCCAGCAGCCCCCAAGTTACAGATACGCAGTATTTT. It encodes CASSPQVTDTQYF.

The chain uses TRBV6-5 and TRBJ2-5; 9 bases align to TRBD1. The V gene's germline CDR1 is MNHEY and CDR2 SVGAGI. The length of the CDR3 is 14 residues. The J segment lost 9 bases and the V segment lost 0 bases, leaving 5 bases of the junction unmatched. CDR3 DNA: TGTGCCAGCAGTTACTCGGACAGGGGATGGCCCCAGTACTTC. Its protein product is CASSYSDRGWPQYF.

The chain recombines TRBV7-8 with TRBJ2-3, with a tentative D call TRBD2 (5 bases). Germline-derived CDR1 and CDR2 are SGHVS and FQNEAQ. The CDR3 spans 15 residues. The V gene lost 1 base and the J gene lost 3 bases, with 11 bases spanning the gap. The CDR3 DNA reads TGTGCCAGCAGCTTAGTTCTAGGGAGAACAGATACGCAGTATTTT. Its protein product is CASSLVLGRTDTQYF.

A few counts support this clonotype. The CDR3 coding sequence is TGTGCCAGCAGCTTGCCCAGCAGAAACACTGAAGCTTTCTTT. This translates into CASSLPSRNTEAFF. The chain links TRBV5-4 to TRBJ1-1; D gene ambiguous. V lost 1 base to trimming and J lost 2 bases, with 9 bases between them. This CDR3 contains 14 residues. Germline CDR1 is SGHNT and CDR2 is YYREEE (reference sequence).

The chain recombines TRBV10-3 with TRBJ1-1; the D gene is possibly TRBD1 (5 bases). This CDR3 is 14 amino acids long. The V gene lost 6 bases and the J gene lost 5 bases, with 16 bases spanning the gap. Germline-derived CDR1 and CDR2 are ENHRY and SYGVKD. The CDR3 loop reads CAISLEGHGTEAFF. As DNA, the CDR3 is TGTGCCATCAGCCTGGAGGGGCACGGGACTGAAGCTTTCTTT.

The genes are TRBV7-2 and TRBJ1-4; D may be TRBD1 (6 bases). Per germline, CDR1 SGHTA and CDR2 FQGNSA. The CDR3 sequence is 15 residues long. V was trimmed by 2 bases and J by 5 bases, leaving 12 bases between them. This CDR3 reads CASSLMGHGNEKLFF. In nucleotides, the CDR3 is TGTGCCAGCAGCTTAATGGGACACGGGAATGAAAAACTGTTTTTT.